These 12 T cell receptor beta chains share one sample of origin, sequenced in a study of blood T cells in healthy people across ages. Through a sample-barcoded 5' primer and a J-beta primer mix, a second PCR was run for roughly 7 to 11 cycles. One entry per CDR3 protein results from TCRdb running MiXCR on the 5' RACE reads. The sample shows some 1.7 million distinct CDR3 sequences, under 30% of them seen only once. The sample consisted of blood. These receptors originate from a woman in her 30s in good health.

This clonotype was observed many times. The rearrangement links TRBV12-3 or TRBV12-4 to TRBJ2-1, with 13 bases fitting TRBD2. CDR3 length: 16 amino acids. Trimming at V came to 2 bases and at J to 7 bases, leaving 5 bases not matched to a gene. This chain's CDR3 is CASSLSRTSGRNEQFF. CDR3 bases: TGTGCCAGCAGTTTATCTCGGACTAGCGGGAGAAATGAGCAGTTCTTC.

This clonotype was seen a handful of times. The gene calls are TRBV20-1 and TRBJ2-1, with TRBD2 matching 8 bases. CDR3 length: 15 residues. V lost 1 base, J lost 6 bases, and 8 bases stayed unmatched. Per germline, CDR1 DFQATT and CDR2 SNEGSKA (reference sequence). CDR3 sequence reads: CSARGPLAESNEQFF. The CDR3 DNA reads TGCAGTGCTAGAGGGCCACTAGCGGAGAGCAATGAGCAGTTCTTC.

In this sample, this clonotype turned up many times. The gene calls are TRBV29-1 and TRBJ2-5; possible D gene TRBD1, 6 bases. Germline CDR1 and CDR2: SQVTM and ANQGSEA. This CDR3 has 17 amino acids. V lost 6 bases, J lost 2 bases, and 25 bases lay in between. In DNA, the CDR3 is TGCAGCGTGGCGGAAATCCACAGGGAAAGAGGGCAAGAGACCCAGTACTTC. This encodes CSVAEIHRERGQETQYF. Full variable domain (outside the CDR3, taken from reference TRBV29-1 and TRBJ2-5): SAVISQKPSRDICQRGTSLTIQCQVDSQVTMMFWYRQQPGQSLTLIATANQGSEATYESGFVIDKFPISRPNLTFSTLTVSNMSPEDSSIYLCSVAEIHRERGQETQYFGPGTRLLVL.

Ten or more counts support this clonotype. The chain employs TRBV20-1 and TRBJ2-7; D call uncertain. Germline V gene lookup returns CDR1 DFQATT and CDR2 SNEGSKA (reference sequence). The V end was cut by 2 bases, the J end by 0 bases, with 8 bases between. The CDR3 has 13 amino acids. This CDR3 is CSARFGSSYEQYF. The CDR3 nucleotides read TGCAGTGCTAGATTTGGCAGCTCCTACGAGCAGTACTTC.

This clonotype was detected a few times. The chain uses TRBV9 and TRBJ2-1; TRBD1 aligns across 7 bases. CDR1 SGDLS and CDR2 YYNGEE come from the germline V gene. The CDR3 contains 15 residues. V shed 4 bases, J shed 3 bases, and the junction held 7 bases outside the gene matches. The CDR3 reads CASSPTGVGYNEQFF. CDR3 bases: TGTGCCAGCAGCCCTACAGGGGTAGGCTACAATGAGCAGTTCTTC.

This clonotype was seen just once. Sequence at one end of the junction differs from germline and may be a read error. CDR3 DNA: TGTGCCAGCAGTTTTTCGGGGTTAGAGTCCAAAGAGACCCAGCACTTC. Translating it yields CASSFSGLESKETQHF. The rearrangement joins TRBV12-3 or TRBV12-4 to TRBJ2-5; D is possibly TRBD2 (5 bases). The CDR3 sequence is 16 residues long.

This clonotype was seen a few times. The chain combines TRBV28 with TRBJ1-2, with TRBD1 matching 9 bases. This CDR3 contains 14 residues. Trimming removed 3 bases from V and 8 bases from J; junction bases left unmatched: 7. Germline V lookup: CDR1 MDHEN, CDR2 SYDVKM. The CDR3 bases are TGTGCCAGCAGTTTTTGGACAGGGGTCTACGGCTACACCTTC. Residues: CASSFWTGVYGYTF.

The V and J genes are TRBV7-6 and TRBJ2-6; 9 positions agree with TRBD1. Unmatched junction bases numbered 10, after V lost 5 bases and J lost 2 bases. The CDR3 contains 18 residues. Germline V gives CDR1 SGHVS, CDR2 FNYEAQ. The CDR3 DNA reads TGTGCCAGCAGCCTACTGGGGACAGGGTTTGCTGGGGCCAACGTCCTGACTTTC. Its translation: CASSLLGTGFAGANVLTF.

V is TRBV29-1 and J is TRBJ2-3, with D tentatively TRBD1 (5 bases). Germline CDR1 is SQVTM and CDR2 is ANQGSEA. The V end lost 2 bases, the J end lost 2 bases, and 8 bases lay between the germline ends. The CDR3 runs 13 residues. The CDR3 sequence: CSVEQGSTDTQYF. The CDR3 region has the DNA TGCAGCGTTGAACAGGGTTCCACAGATACGCAGTATTTT.

The chain is built from TRBV21-1 and TRBJ2-7; the D segment call TRBD1 is taken from the table without a DNA check. TRBV21-1 is a pseudogene. The CDR3 spans 14 residues. The CDR3 nucleotides read TGTGCCAGCAGCAAATCGGTGGGGGGTTACGAGCAGTACTTC. It specifies CASSKSVGGYEQYF.

The chain combines TRBV3-1 with TRBJ1-2; D remains unclear. Germline V gene data show CDR1 as LGHDT and CDR2 as YNNKEL (reference sequence). The CDR3 sequence is 16 residues long. V was trimmed by 0 bases and J by 8 bases, leaving 19 bases between them. The CDR3 sequence: CASSQDWPSSPDGYTF. CDR3 DNA: TGTGCCAGCAGCCAAGATTGGCCCTCTTCCCCAGACGGCTACACCTTC.

On this clonotype: Being one base from a much bigger clone, this may be a read error. V gene TRBV5-1 combines with J gene TRBJ2-3; D is ambiguous. This CDR3 has 14 residues. Germline values: CDR1 SGHRS, CDR2 YFSETQ. The CDR3 loop reads CASSLAGSADTRYF. The CDR3 bases are TGCGCCAGCAGCTTGGCGGGTTCGGCAGATACGCGGTATTTT.